The rows below give T cell receptor beta chains drawn from one sample of a study of cytomegalovirus exposure and HLA in healthy donors. The method was immunoSEQ multiplex PCR; TCRdb's version includes in-frame clones alone and lacks a portion of them. This sample has about 250,000 clones, with roughly two thirds found just once. The sequenced material came from PBMCs. Source of these receptors: a female donor in good health and CMV-seronegative. CDR3s include the opening cysteine and the closing phenylalanine or tryptophan. Each record gives: J gene, clone size, V gene, D gene, CDR3 protein, CDR3 DNA. A D gene is named only where the DNA matches it firmly. Expanded clones are given a class, and other clones once, few, many or no size at all.

J gene: TRBJ2-7
clone size: .
V gene: TRBV11-3
D gene: TRBD1
CDR3 protein: CASSLYGTVFYEQYF
CDR3 DNA: TGTGCCAGCAGCTTATACGGGACAGTATTCTACGAGCAGTACTTC

J gene: TRBJ1-2
clone size: .
V gene: TRBV6-6
D gene: .
CDR3 protein: CASRWVGGGGYGYTF
CDR3 DNA: TGTGCCAGCAGATGGGTCGGGGGAGGGGGCTATGGCTACACCTTC

J gene: TRBJ1-1
clone size: .
V gene: TRBV12-5
D gene: TRBD1
CDR3 protein: CASGLVTGGYSTEAFF
CDR3 DNA: TGTGCTAGTGGTTTGGTAACAGGGGGTTACTCTACTGAAGCTTTCTTT

J gene: TRBJ1-5
clone size: .
V gene: TRBV9
D gene: .
CDR3 protein: CASSVGGSSNQPQHF
CDR3 DNA: TGTGCCAGCAGCGTAGGAGGATCTAGCAATCAGCCCCAGCATTTT

J gene: TRBJ2-7
clone size: .
V gene: TRBV4-1
D gene: .
CDR3 protein: CASSQGREQYF
CDR3 DNA: TGCGCCAGCAGCCAAGGGCGGGAGCAGTACTTC

J gene: TRBJ2-1
clone size: .
V gene: TRBV6-5
D gene: TRBD1
CDR3 protein: CASSSTGGEQFF
CDR3 DNA: TGTGCCAGCAGTTCGACAGGGGGGGAACAGTTCTTC

J gene: TRBJ2-3
clone size: once
V gene: TRBV5-1
D gene: TRBD2
CDR3 protein: CASSSWTSWDTQYF
CDR3 DNA: TGCGCCAGCAGCTCCTGGACTAGCTGGGATACGCAGTATTTT

J gene: TRBJ1-2
clone size: .
V gene: TRBV18
D gene: .
CDR3 protein: CASSPRTQVGGYTF
CDR3 DNA: TGTGCCAGCTCACCACGTACCCAGGTCGGCGGCTACACCTTC

J gene: TRBJ2-5
clone size: few
V gene: TRBV9
D gene: .
CDR3 protein: CASSQRENRETQYF
CDR3 DNA: TGTGCCAGCAGCCAGCGAGAGAACCGGGAGACCCAGTACTTC

J gene: TRBJ2-7
clone size: .
V gene: TRBV6-1
D gene: .
CDR3 protein: CASSEIYYEQYF
CDR3 DNA: TGTGCCAGCAGTGAAATCTACTACGAGCAGTACTTC

J gene: TRBJ1-2
clone size: .
V gene: TRBV19
D gene: .
CDR3 protein: CASRLTANYGYTF
CDR3 DNA: TGTGCCAGTAGGCTGACAGCTAACTATGGCTACACCTTC

J gene: TRBJ2-5
clone size: .
V gene: TRBV11-3
D gene: .
CDR3 protein: CASSPGGNQETQYF
CDR3 DNA: TGTGCCAGCAGCCCCGGGGGTAACCAAGAGACCCAGTACTTC

J gene: TRBJ2-1
clone size: .
V gene: TRBV5-8
D gene: TRBD2
CDR3 protein: CASSLGTAGVMIEQFF
CDR3 DNA: TGTGCCAGCAGCTTGGGAACGGCGGGAGTCATGATTGAGCAGTTCTTC

J gene: TRBJ1-1
clone size: few
V gene: TRBV19
D gene: .
CDR3 protein: CASSSTAMNTEAFF
CDR3 DNA: TGTGCCAGTAGTTCTACAGCCATGAACACTGAAGCTTTCTTT

J gene: TRBJ2-2
clone size: .
V gene: TRBV6-5
D gene: TRBD2
CDR3 protein: CASSYRERGGELFF
CDR3 DNA: TGTGCCAGCAGTTACAGGGAGCGGGGCGGGGAGCTGTTTTTT

J gene: TRBJ1-1
clone size: once
V gene: TRBV18
D gene: .
CDR3 protein: CASSTTVNTEAFF
CDR3 DNA: TGTGCCAGCTCAACAACAGTAAACACTGAAGCTTTCTTT

J gene: TRBJ2-5
clone size: once
V gene: TRBV19
D gene: TRBD2
CDR3 protein: CASSMVGSGGQETQYF
CDR3 DNA: TGTGCCAGTAGTATGGTCGGTAGCGGGGGACAAGAGACCCAGTACTTC

J gene: TRBJ2-1
clone size: .
V gene: TRBV19
D gene: TRBD2
CDR3 protein: CASSMRLAGHNEQFF
CDR3 DNA: TGTGCCAGTAGTATGCGGCTAGCGGGGCACAATGAGCAGTTCTTC

J gene: TRBJ2-5
clone size: .
V gene: TRBV27
D gene: .
CDR3 protein: CASTKETQYF
CDR3 DNA: TGTGCCAGCACCAAAGAGACCCAGTACTTC

J gene: TRBJ2-2
clone size: .
V gene: TRBV7-9
D gene: TRBD2
CDR3 protein: CASSLGLANTGELFF
CDR3 DNA: TGTGCCAGCAGCCTCGGACTAGCGAACACCGGGGAGCTGTTTTTT

J gene: TRBJ2-7
clone size: .
V gene: TRBV5-1
D gene: .
CDR3 protein: CASSLQGEAGEQYF
CDR3 DNA: TGCGCCAGCAGCTTACAGGGAGAGGCGGGCGAGCAGTACTTC

J gene: TRBJ2-1
clone size: .
V gene: TRBV27
D gene: TRBD2
CDR3 protein: CASSSPLAGFRDEQFF
CDR3 DNA: TGTGCCAGCAGTTCCCCACTAGCGGGATTTCGAGATGAGCAGTTCTTC

J gene: TRBJ2-7
clone size: few
V gene: TRBV11-3
D gene: .
CDR3 protein: CASSSWRSSYEQYF
CDR3 DNA: TGTGCCAGCAGCTCCTGGAGGAGCTCCTACGAGCAGTACTTC

J gene: TRBJ1-1
clone size: .
V gene: TRBV11-3
D gene: .
CDR3 protein: CASSFPGGKNTEAFF
CDR3 DNA: TGTGCCAGCAGCTTCCCGGGGGGGAAGAACACTGAAGCTTTCTTT

J gene: TRBJ2-1
clone size: few
V gene: TRBV10-2
D gene: TRBD2
CDR3 protein: CASSESGSGVYNEQFF
CDR3 DNA: TGCGCCAGCAGTGAGTCGGGTAGCGGGGTATACAATGAGCAGTTCTTC

J gene: TRBJ1-4
clone size: .
V gene: TRBV6-1
D gene: TRBD1
CDR3 protein: CASRDRGLWYEKLFF
CDR3 DNA: TGTGCCAGCAGGGACAGGGGGCTCTGGTATGAAAAACTGTTTTTT

J gene: TRBJ1-5
clone size: .
V gene: TRBV5-1
D gene: .
CDR3 protein: CASRPGEAYQPQHF
CDR3 DNA: TGCGCCAGCAGGCCCGGGGAAGCCTATCAGCCCCAGCATTTT

J gene: TRBJ1-1
clone size: few
V gene: TRBV9
D gene: .
CDR3 protein: CASSVVVSYTEAFF
CDR3 DNA: TGTGCCAGCAGCGTAGTAGTCTCATACACTGAAGCTTTCTTT

J gene: TRBJ1-1
clone size: .
V gene: TRBV15
D gene: .
CDR3 protein: CATSRDFGGAAEAFF
CDR3 DNA: TGTGCCACCAGCAGAGATTTTGGGGGCGCGGCTGAAGCTTTCTTT

J gene: TRBJ2-7
clone size: .
V gene: TRBV6-5
D gene: TRBD1
CDR3 protein: CASRFTGGEQYF
CDR3 DNA: TGTGCCAGCAGGTTCACAGGGGGCGAGCAGTACTTC

J gene: TRBJ2-7
clone size: .
V gene: TRBV27
D gene: .
CDR3 protein: CASSLVGPYEQYF
CDR3 DNA: TGTGCCAGCAGTTTGGTGGGCCCCTACGAGCAGTACTTC

J gene: TRBJ2-3
clone size: .
V gene: TRBV29-1
D gene: TRBD2
CDR3 protein: CSAKLAGVDTQYF
CDR3 DNA: TGCAGCGCCAAACTAGCGGGAGTAGATACGCAGTATTTT

J gene: TRBJ1-2
clone size: .
V gene: TRBV30
D gene: TRBD1
CDR3 protein: CASRPGQGTYGYTF
CDR3 DNA: TGTGCCTCGAGGCCGGGACAGGGGACGTATGGCTACACCTTC

J gene: TRBJ1-5
clone size: .
V gene: TRBV27
D gene: .
CDR3 protein: CASRAGRIANQPQHF
CDR3 DNA: TGTGCCAGCAGGGCAGGGCGAATAGCCAATCAGCCCCAGCATTTT

J gene: TRBJ1-2
clone size: few
V gene: TRBV5-1
D gene: TRBD1
CDR3 protein: CASSSGGGGYTF
CDR3 DNA: TGCGCCAGCAGCTCAGGGGGCGGTGGCTACACCTTC

J gene: TRBJ1-1
clone size: .
V gene: TRBV7-3
D gene: .
CDR3 protein: CASSLGPQGVAFF
CDR3 DNA: TGTGCCAGCAGCTTAGGGCCACAGGGTGTAGCTTTCTTT

J gene: TRBJ2-1
clone size: .
V gene: TRBV6-1
D gene: .
CDR3 protein: CASSSTSFSGNEQFF
CDR3 DNA: TGTGCCAGCAGTTCGACTAGTTTTTCGGGCAATGAGCAGTTCTTC

J gene: TRBJ2-3
clone size: once
V gene: TRBV6-1
D gene: TRBD1
CDR3 protein: CASSFQTGGADTQYF
CDR3 DNA: TGTGCCAGCAGTTTTCAGACAGGGGGCGCAGATACGCAGTATTTT

J gene: TRBJ1-5
clone size: once
V gene: TRBV5-1
D gene: .
CDR3 protein: CASSLGVAGNQPQHF
CDR3 DNA: TGCGCCAGCAGCTTGGGCGTGGCGGGCAATCAGCCCCAGCATTTT

J gene: TRBJ2-2
clone size: .
V gene: TRBV4-1
D gene: TRBD2
CDR3 protein: CASSQLPGTSGRAPGELFF
CDR3 DNA: TGCGCCAGCAGCCAGCTCCCCGGGACTAGCGGGAGGGCCCCCGGGGAGCTGTTTTTT

J gene: TRBJ2-3
clone size: .
V gene: TRBV9
D gene: .
CDR3 protein: CASSVASTDTQYF
CDR3 DNA: TGTGCCAGCAGCGTAGCGAGCACAGATACGCAGTATTTT

J gene: TRBJ2-3
clone size: .
V gene: TRBV9
D gene: .
CDR3 protein: CASSVTDSGTDTQYF
CDR3 DNA: TGTGCCAGCAGCGTAACCGACTCTGGCACAGATACGCAGTATTTT

J gene: TRBJ1-3
clone size: .
V gene: TRBV5-6
D gene: .
CDR3 protein: CASTISRRVSGNTIYF
CDR3 DNA: TGTGCCAGCACGATAAGCCGGAGGGTATCTGGAAACACCATATATTTT

J gene: TRBJ2-5
clone size: .
V gene: TRBV4-1
D gene: TRBD1
CDR3 protein: CASSQDRTGNLQTQYF
CDR3 DNA: TGCGCCAGCAGCCAAGATAGGACAGGGAATTTGCAGACCCAGTACTTC

J gene: TRBJ2-7
clone size: few
V gene: TRBV6-5
D gene: TRBD1
CDR3 protein: CASSYSGTGVAYEQYF
CDR3 DNA: TGTGCCAGCAGTTACTCCGGGACAGGGGTGGCCTACGAGCAGTACTTC

J gene: TRBJ1-4
clone size: .
V gene: TRBV7-2
D gene: .
CDR3 protein: CASSLTGTLGEKLFF
CDR3 DNA: TGTGCCAGCAGCCTAACCGGGACTCTCGGAGAAAAACTGTTTTTT

J gene: TRBJ2-7
clone size: .
V gene: TRBV7-9
D gene: TRBD1
CDR3 protein: CASSSGDRDNEQYF
CDR3 DNA: TGTGCCAGCAGTAGTGGGGACAGGGATAACGAGCAGTACTTC

J gene: TRBJ2-7
clone size: few
V gene: TRBV7-8
D gene: TRBD2
CDR3 protein: CASSFSGSGDEQYF
CDR3 DNA: TGTGCCAGCAGCTTCAGCGGGAGCGGCGACGAGCAGTACTTC